The 30 T cell receptor beta chains listed next were all sequenced from one sample in a study of blood T cells in healthy people across ages. Using a J-beta primer mix together with a sample-barcoded 5' primer, a second PCR was run for roughly 7 to 12 cycles. TCRdb reprocessed the 5' RACE reads via MiXCR and lists one record per CDR3 protein. The top ten clones hold 25% to 30% of a sample with hundreds of thousands of distinct CDR3 sequences, approximately 53% of them seen once. The material sequenced was blood. These receptors were collected from a man aged 35 to 55 in good health.

The chain employs TRBV14 and TRBJ1-1; 8 bases are shared with TRBD1. V shed 4 bases and J 0 bases; nucleotides not matched to a gene: 7. Germline-derived CDR1 and CDR2 are SGHDN and FVKESK. The CDR3 loop spans 16 amino acids. CDR3 in DNA: TGTGCCAGCAGCCGCGCCGGGACAGGTATGAACACTGAAGCTTTCTTT. The encoded protein is CASSRAGTGMNTEAFF.

The chain uses TRBV12-3 or TRBV12-4 and TRBJ2-2; D is uncertain. CDR3 length: 14 residues. The germline V and J ends were trimmed by 5 bases and 1 base, with 8 bases remaining between them. CDR3 protein: CASSLNQNTGELFF. The CDR3 region has the DNA TGTGCCAGCAGTCTGAACCAGAACACCGGGGAGCTGTTTTTT.

The chain carries TRBV9 and TRBJ2-3; 7 nucleotides align to TRBD1. The germline V gene encodes CDR1 SGDLS and CDR2 YYNGEE. The CDR3 spans 15 residues. V trimming: 0 bases; J trimming: 0 bases; junction bases outside the gene matches: 1. The CDR3 here is CASSVGDSSTDTQYF. The CDR3, as DNA: TGTGCCAGCAGCGTAGGGGACAGCAGCACAGATACGCAGTATTTT. The variable domain in full, with the rest retrieved from reference TRBV9 and TRBJ2-3, is DSGVTQTPKHLITATGQRVTLRCSPRSGDLSVYWYQQSLDQGLQFLIQYYNGEERAKGNILERFSAQQFPDLHSELNLSSLELGDSALYFCASSVGDSSTDTQYFGPGTRLTVL.

The chain links TRBV29-1 to TRBJ2-7, with a weak D call TRBD2 (7 bases). Germline CDR1 and CDR2: SQVTM and ANQGSEA. The V gene lost 3 bases and the J gene lost 6 bases, with 15 bases spanning the gap. The CDR3 is made up of 13 amino acids. The CDR3 bases are TGCAGCGTTGAGATTGGGGGGGGGCGCGAGCAGTACTTC. This codes for CSVEIGGGREQYF.

This clonotype was seen a few times. The chain couples TRBV27 to TRBJ2-7; 7 bases agree with TRBD1. The V and J ends lost 3 bases and 3 bases, in that order; junction bases with no gene match: 5. CDR1 is MNHEY and CDR2 is SMNVEV in the germline V gene (reference sequence). CDR3 length: 14 amino acids. The CDR3, as DNA: TGTGCCAGCAGTTTCCAGGGACAGAACTACGAGCAGTACTTC. Protein product: CASSFQGQNYEQYF.

This clonotype appeared a few times. V gene TRBV29-1 combines with J gene TRBJ2-7; D remains ambiguous. The germline gives CDR1 SQVTM, CDR2 ANQGSEA. V was trimmed by 3 bases and J by 5 bases, leaving 8 bases between them. The CDR3 has 11 amino acids. The DNA of the CDR3 is TGCAGCGTTGAGTTAAGGGACGAGCAGTACTTC. It encodes CSVELRDEQYF.

There are a few counts of this clonotype. The V and J genes are TRBV4-2 and TRBJ2-1; D not resolved. CDR3 length equals 15 residues. Germline V CDR1 and CDR2: LGHNA, YNFKEQ. The V and J ends lost 0 bases and 4 bases respectively, with 10 bases between them. As DNA, the CDR3 is TGTGCCAGCAGCCAAGATCTAAATCGGTACAATGAGCAGTTCTTC. Translation: CASSQDLNRYNEQFF.

This clonotype has a handful of counts. The V gene is TRBV24-1, the J gene TRBJ2-7; 7 bases fit TRBD1. The CDR3 is 14 residues long. With 7 bases clipped from V and 6 bases from J, the junction kept 11 bases outside the gene matches. Germline CDR1 reads KGHDR; CDR2 reads SFDVKD. CDR3 DNA: TGTGCCACCAGCAAAGGGGGCTGCTTCCCCGAGCAGTACTTC. Residues: CATSKGGCFPEQYF.

In its sample, this clonotype was seen once. V and J are TRBV10-3 and TRBJ1-2, with a tentative D call TRBD1 (5 bases). Per germline, CDR1 ENHRY and CDR2 SYGVKD. Between the trimmed V and J ends, which lost 2 bases and 5 bases, there was a span of 15 bases. This CDR3 has 15 residues. CDR3 sequence (DNA): TGTGCCATCAGTGAGCCAGGGCAATGGTGGTATGGCTACACCTTC. It specifies CAISEPGQWWYGYTF.

V is TRBV20-1 and J is TRBJ1-1, with TRBD1 identical over 9 bases. The germline gives CDR1 DFQATT, CDR2 SNEGSKA (reference sequence). The CDR3 spans 15 residues. V lost 2 bases, J lost 5 bases, and 9 bases stayed unmatched. This chain's CDR3 is CSARFTGGRGTEAFF. The CDR3 DNA reads TGCAGTGCTAGATTCACAGGGGGCCGGGGGACTGAAGCTTTCTTT.

CDR3 sequence (DNA): TGTGCCAGCAGCAAAGAGAGGGACCCAGCGGGGTTACTTTACAATGAGCAGTACTTC. Its translation: CASSKERDPAGLLYNEQYF. V gene TRBV7-3 combines with J gene TRBJ2-1, with TRBD2 identical over 7 bases. Gene TRBJ2-7 matches the end of the DNA better, so the J call may be wrong. Germline V lookup: CDR1 SGHTA, CDR2 FQGTGA. CDR3 length equals 19 residues.

Only a few counts were recorded for this clonotype. J is TRBJ2-3 and V is TRBV25-1, with TRBD2 matching over 11 bases. The J segment lost 0 bases and the V segment lost 3 bases, leaving 5 bases of the junction unmatched. There are 17 residues in the CDR3. Germline CDR1 is MGHDK and CDR2 is SYGVNS. The CDR3 sequence: CASSDPTSGGSTDTQYF. Here the CDR3 DNA reads TGTGCCAGCAGTGATCCCACTAGCGGGGGAAGCACAGATACGCAGTATTTT.

CDR3 DNA sequence: TGTGCCAGCAGCCAGAGCGGACAGGGCAAAGTTGATGGCTACACCTTC. Residues: CASSQSGQGKVDGYTF. The chain uses TRBV4-2 and TRBJ1-2, with 8 bases lining up with TRBD1. The V and J ends lost 3 bases and 6 bases, in that order; junction bases with no gene match: 12. The CDR3 sequence is 16 residues long. Germline CDR1 and CDR2: LGHNA and YNFKEQ.

For this clonotype: This may be a read error: a much more frequent sequence differs by one nucleotide. This chain joins TRBV25-1 and TRBJ1-2; the match to TRBD1 covers 9 bases. Trimming cost V 7 bases and J 7 bases; bases outside gene matches: 7. Germline loops: CDR1 MGHDK, CDR2 SYGVNS. This CDR3 region has 13 residues. The CDR3 spells CASNLLDRGGYTF. CDR3 in DNA: TGTGCCAGCAACCTACTGGACAGGGGTGGCTACACCTTC.

The V and J genes are TRBV20-1 and TRBJ1-2; D possibly corresponds to TRBD1 (5 bases). V was pared by 5 bases and J by 2 bases, with 12 bases between. This CDR3 has 13 amino acids. Germline V gives CDR1 DFQATT, CDR2 SNEGSKA (reference sequence). In nucleotides, the CDR3 is TGCAGTGCTCTCCGGGCAGGGAACTATGGCTACACCTTC. Encoded protein: CSALRAGNYGYTF.

The chain carries TRBV7-9 and TRBJ2-2, with 10 bases lining up with TRBD1. Per germline, CDR1 SEHNR and CDR2 FQNEAQ (reference sequence). Trimming removed 4 bases from V and 3 bases from J; junction bases left unmatched: 2. The CDR3 loop spans 15 amino acids. Here the CDR3 reads CASSSGTGDTGELFF. CDR3 in DNA: TGTGCCAGCAGCTCCGGGACAGGGGACACCGGGGAGCTGTTTTTT.

This clonotype was detected only a few times. The chain links TRBV29-1 to TRBJ2-1; D might be TRBD2 (6 bases). Looked up from germline, CDR1 is SQVTM and CDR2 is ANQGSEA. The CDR3 covers 14 residues. The V end lost 1 base, the J end lost 6 bases, and 13 bases lay between the germline ends. The CDR3 DNA is TGCAGCGTTGAAGGGGAGGTCAGGGCCAATGAGCAGTTCTTC. As protein: CSVEGEVRANEQFF.

This chain links TRBV4-3 with TRBJ2-3; D is unresolved. The CDR3 sequence is 20 residues long. V was clipped by 0 bases and J by 0 bases, with 22 bases between them. Germline V gives CDR1 LGHNA, CDR2 YSLEER. CDR3 bases: TGCGCCAGCAGCCAAGATTATGGCAAGGGTTATTCGGCTAGCACAGATACGCAGTATTTT. Translated, it gives CASSQDYGKGYSASTDTQYF.

This clonotype was seen once. V gene TRBV12-3 or TRBV12-4 combines with J gene TRBJ2-1; 13 nucleotides line up with TRBD2. The CDR3 length is 17 residues. J lost 1 base, V lost 5 bases, and 5 bases had no gene match. CDR3 coding DNA: TGTGCCAGCAGTCTAACTAGCGGGGGGGTATCCTACAATGAGCAGTTCTTC. Translation gives CASSLTSGGVSYNEQFF.

This clonotype was seen only a few times. This chain joins TRBV6-5 and TRBJ2-7; 7 nucleotides line up with TRBD2. CDR1 and CDR2 from the germline V gene are MNHEY and SVGAGI. This CDR3 contains 15 residues. Trimming took 0 bases from V and 3 from J; bases not matched to a gene: 5. The CDR3 protein is CASSYSGGEVYEQYF. The CDR3 DNA reads TGTGCCAGCAGTTACTCGGGAGGGGAGGTCTACGAGCAGTACTTC.

The CDR3: CASTPPDRTTYEQYF. The CDR3 DNA sequence: TGTGCCAGCACCCCTCCGGACAGGACCACCTACGAGCAGTACTTC. The rearrangement links TRBV27 to TRBJ2-7; 7 bases line up with TRBD1. The CDR3 is 15 amino acids. J gave up 2 bases and V 7 bases, and 11 bases lay outside the gene matches. Germline V lookup: CDR1 MNHEY, CDR2 SMNVEV (reference sequence).

This sequence joins TRBV6-5 and TRBJ2-3, with 10 bases that match TRBD1. CDR3 length: 14 residues. Germline V lookup: CDR1 MNHEY, CDR2 SVGAGI. With 6 bases clipped from V and 5 bases from J, the junction kept 5 bases outside the gene matches. CDR3 in amino acids: CASRGTGAQDTQYF. The CDR3 DNA follows: TGTGCCAGCAGAGGGACAGGGGCGCAAGATACGCAGTATTTT.

Here the CDR3 DNA reads TGTGCCAGCAGCATGGCAGGGGAGCCCACAGATACGCAGTATTTT. Its translation: CASSMAGEPTDTQYF. The V gene is TRBV7-2, the J gene TRBJ2-3; TRBD1 is a possible D gene (6 bases). Trimming shortened V by 5 bases and J by 2 bases, and 14 bases separated the two germline ends. Per germline, CDR1 SGHTA and CDR2 FQGNSA. The CDR3 sequence is 15 residues long.

This clonotype was seen more than once but under ten times. This chain connects TRBV7-2 to TRBJ2-7; D gene unclear. Germline V gene lookup returns CDR1 SGHTA and CDR2 FQGNSA. Trimming stripped 5 bases from V and 4 bases from J, with 12 bases between. This CDR3 is 13 amino acids long. The CDR3 spells CASSPIREYEQYF. In DNA form, the CDR3 reads TGTGCCAGCAGCCCGATTAGAGAATACGAGCAGTACTTC.

The V gene is TRBV6-2 or TRBV6-3, the J gene TRBJ2-1; D is possibly TRBD2 (5 bases). Germline lookup yields CDR1 MNHEY and CDR2 SVGEGT. This CDR3 contains 14 residues. V shed 5 bases and J shed 4 bases, with 12 bases lying between them. CDR3 DNA sequence: TGTGCCAGCAGTGGGGATAGCGTTTACAATGAGCAGTTCTTC. It translates to CASSGDSVYNEQFF.

This clonotype was counted between two and nine times. The rearrangement links TRBV6-2 or TRBV6-3 to TRBJ2-5, with D possibly matching TRBD2 (5 bases). The V gene's germline CDR1 is MNHEY and CDR2 SVGEGT. CDR3 length: 15 residues. V lost 7 bases to trimming and J lost 6 bases, with 21 bases between them. CDR3 residues: CASTPGLPAFQTQYF. The CDR3 bases are TGTGCCAGCACCCCCGGACTCCCAGCTTTTCAGACCCAGTACTTC.

The chain joins TRBV9 to TRBJ1-6; D ambiguous. Trimming stripped 0 bases from V and 9 bases from J, with 10 bases between. CDR3 length: 14 amino acids. Germline CDR1 reads SGDLS; CDR2 reads YYNGEE. The CDR3 sequence is CASSVDSLFSPLHF. The CDR3 coding sequence is TGTGCCAGCAGCGTAGACTCCCTATTTTCACCCCTCCACTTT.

The gene calls are TRBV2 and TRBJ1-4; possible D gene TRBD1, 6 bases. V was shortened by 3 bases and J by 4 bases, with 15 bases between the two germline ends. CDR3 length: 16 amino acids. Per germline, CDR1 SNHLY and CDR2 FYNNEI. The CDR3 coding sequence is TGTGCCAGCAGTGAGGGACCCGGACAGATTAATGAAAAACTGTTTTTT. It encodes CASSEGPGQINEKLFF.

This clonotype has just a few counts. The chain has TRBV20-1 and TRBJ2-3, with 9 bases matching TRBD1. J gave up 1 base and V 5 bases, and 1 base lay outside the gene matches. This CDR3 is 13 amino acids long. Per germline, CDR1 DFQATT and CDR2 SNEGSKA (reference sequence). The CDR3 loop reads CSAWTGGTDTQYF. CDR3 nucleotide sequence: TGCAGTGCTTGGACAGGGGGCACAGATACGCAGTATTTT.

This sequence joins TRBV7-2 and TRBJ1-5, with a possible D match to TRBD1 (6 bases). This CDR3 has 14 amino acids. Germline lookup yields CDR1 SGHTA and CDR2 FQGNSA. Between the trimmed V and J ends, which lost 6 bases and 6 bases, there was a span of 15 bases. The CDR3 loop reads CASSRGEITQPQHF. The CDR3 region has the DNA TGTGCCAGCAGTAGGGGGGAAATCACTCAGCCCCAGCATTTT. Variable domain in full (rest from reference TRBV7-2 and TRBJ1-5): GAGVSQSPSNKVTEKGKDVELRCDPISGHTALYWYRQSLGQGLEFLIYFQGNSAPDKSGLPSDRFSAERTGGSVSTLTIQRTQQEDSAVYLCASSRGEITQPQHFGDGTRLSIL.